The rows below give T cell receptor beta chains drawn from one sample of a study of T cell responses to AZD1222 COVID-19 vaccine. TCRdb's copy holds only in-frame clones and misses some; the assay was immunoSEQ multiplex PCR. The table includes 130,000 or so clones, 93% detected once. Sequenced here: peripheral blood, sampled on day 0 of AZD1222 vaccination. These receptors came from an adult in good health. Each CDR3 is given with its conserved first and last residue. D genes are given only for firm matches. The size of a clone is reported for some rows only, either as once, few or many, or as a class for expanded clones.

V gene	D gene	clone size	J gene	CDR3 DNA	CDR3 protein
TRBV18	TRBD1	-	TRBJ1-1	TGTGCCAGCTCACCCGGACAGGGAGCTGTCACTGAAGCTTTCTTT	CASSPGQGAVTEAFF
TRBV19	-	once	TRBJ1-1	TGTGCCAGTAGCCCTCAGCATTTGAACACTGAAGCTTTCTTT	CASSPQHLNTEAFF
TRBV19	TRBD1	-	TRBJ1-1	TGTGCCAGTAGTATCGACAGGGTTTGGTCTGAAGCTTTCTTT	CASSIDRVWSEAFF
TRBV7-2	-	-	TRBJ1-4	TGTGCCAGCAGGCCACGATCTGGAGGAACTAATGAAAAACTGTTTTTT	CASRPRSGGTNEKLFF
TRBV7-8	TRBD1	few	TRBJ2-5	TGTGCCAGCAGCTCAGTCGGGACAGAGCAAGAGACCCAGTACTTC	CASSSVGTEQETQYF
TRBV20-1	-	-	TRBJ1-1	TGCAGTGCTAGTGGCGTGACAACGAACACTGAAGCTTTCTTT	CSASGVTTNTEAFF
TRBV7-2	-	few	TRBJ2-7	TGTGCCAGCAGCTTAGCGGGGCCTATCTACGAGCAGTACTTC	CASSLAGPIYEQYF
TRBV21-1	-	-	TRBJ1-5	TGTGCCAGCAGCAAGTGCGGGTGGAGACAGGGTTCAAATCAGCCCCAGCATTTT	CASSKCGWRQGSNQPQHF
TRBV2	-	-	TRBJ2-5	TGTGCCAGCAGTGAAGCATCTAGCGACGGAACCCAGTACTTC	CASSEASSDGTQYF
TRBV25-1	TRBD1	once	TRBJ2-3	TGTGCCAGCAGTGACGACAGGGGGACAGATACGCAGTATTTT	CASSDDRGTDTQYF
TRBV5-1	-	-	TRBJ1-5	TGCGCCAGCAGCTTGTGGGGATCATTTAGCAATCAGCCCCAGCATTTT	CASSLWGSFSNQPQHF
TRBV7-2	TRBD1	-	TRBJ1-6	TGTGCCAGCAGCTTATCGGGCGGACAGGGAGGTTCACCCCTCCACTTT	CASSLSGGQGGSPLHF
TRBV10-3	-	-	TRBJ1-4	TGTGCCATCAGTGGACCGGGCTCGGGTGAAAAACTGTTTTTT	CAISGPGSGEKLFF
TRBV18	TRBD1	few	TRBJ2-5	TGTGCCAGCTCACCTCAGGGACAGGGGGCATCAGAGGAGACCCAGTACTTC	CASSPQGQGASEETQYF
TRBV12-3/TRBV12-4	-	-	TRBJ1-2	TGTGCCAGCAGTTTCCGGGATAACTATGGCTACACCTTC	CASSFRDNYGYTF
TRBV10-3	TRBD1	-	TRBJ1-2	TGTGCCATCACCCAATTTGAGGGGGCATATGGCTACACCTTC	CAITQFEGAYGYTF
TRBV29-1	-	-	TRBJ1-2	TGCAGCGCCGAGCGGATCCCGGGGGAATTCTACACCTTC	CSAERIPGEFYTF
TRBV28	TRBD1	-	TRBJ1-4	TGTGCCAGCAGTTCCACAGGGGAGAGCGCTAATGAAAAACTGTTTTTT	CASSSTGESANEKLFF
TRBV5-1	TRBD1	-	TRBJ1-4	TGCGCCAGCAGCTTGGGGACAGGGGATGAAAAACTGTTTTTT	CASSLGTGDEKLFF
TRBV12-3/TRBV12-4	-	-	TRBJ2-2	TGTGCCATCCAGACAGTAGGTGGCGGGGAGCTGTTTTTT	CAIQTVGGGELFF
TRBV5-1	-	-	TRBJ1-6	TGCGCCAGCAGCTCCGGGCTGGGGACGGGATCACCCCTCCACTTT	CASSSGLGTGSPLHF
TRBV2	-	few	TRBJ1-1	TGTGCCAGCAGCCCCGGACGGATGAACACTGAAGCTTTCTTT	CASSPGRMNTEAFF
TRBV7-9	-	-	TRBJ2-2	TGTGCCAGCAGCCGTTCAGACTACACGAACACCGGGGAGCTGTTTTTT	CASSRSDYTNTGELFF
TRBV2	-	once	TRBJ2-2	TGTGCCATCTTGGATGGTCCGGGTGGAACCGGGGAGCTGTTTTTT	CAILDGPGGTGELFF
TRBV3-1/TRBV3-2	-	-	TRBJ2-7	TGTGCCAGCAGCCAGACCCGGTCGGAGTACGAGCAGTACTTC	CASSQTRSEYEQYF
TRBV2	TRBD1	-	TRBJ1-4	TGTGCCAGCAGGCGGTCAGGGGGGCTCTATAATGAAAAACTGTTTTTT	CASRRSGGLYNEKLFF
TRBV19	-	few	TRBJ2-1	TGTGCCAGTAGTATCACTTGGGGGCGCGATGAGCAGTTCTTC	CASSITWGRDEQFF
TRBV4-2	-	-	TRBJ1-5	TGTGCCAGCAGCCAGGCAGGGGTAGGATCAGCCCAGCATTTT	CASSQAGVGSAQHF
TRBV3-1/TRBV3-2	-	-	TRBJ1-2	TGTGCCAGCAGCCTTGGACAGTATGGCTACACCTTC	CASSLGQYGYTF
TRBV6-5	TRBD1	-	TRBJ2-2	TGTGCCAGCAGCGGACAGGCCCTATCCGGGGAGCTGTTTTTT	CASSGQALSGELFF
TRBV5-1	-	-	TRBJ1-2	TGCGCCAGCAGCTTCGGGGGAGAGGAAGGCTACACCTTC	CASSFGGEEGYTF
TRBV2	TRBD1	-	TRBJ1-1	TGTGCCAGCAGCCGGGACAGGTCGAACACTGAAGCTTTCTTT	CASSRDRSNTEAFF
TRBV30	-	-	TRBJ1-2	TGTGCCTGGAGGCCCAGGGGCCCCAACTATGGCTACACCTTC	CAWRPRGPNYGYTF
TRBV5-5	TRBD1	few	TRBJ1-5	TGTGCCAGCAGCTTGGGTGGGACAGGGAACCACCATCAGCCCCAGCATTTT	CASSLGGTGNHHQPQHF
TRBV28	-	once	TRBJ1-1	TGTGCCAGCATTGATGGAAAGGAGTACGCGAACACTGAAGCTTTCTTT	CASIDGKEYANTEAFF